This T cell receptor (beta chain) was found in a study of blood T cell repertoires in COVID-19. Study-level background: From T cells, B-cell-depleted T cells, or PBMCs came the material, which was cDNA or gDNA.

V lost 0 bases and J lost 0, with 10 bases in between. The CDR3 has 15 amino acids. Germline assignment: CDR1 SGHRS and CDR2 YFSETQ. Profiled with immunoSEQ multiplex PCR; TCRdb holds only in-frame clones, not every one. The table shows 150,000 to 200,000 clones, with 75% to 90% occurring only once. Sequences were obtained from peripheral blood. The J gene is TRBJ2-7, the V gene TRBV5-1, with D possibly TRBD2 on 6 matching bases. This receptor was identified in a woman in her seventies with COVID-19, enrolled during active disease. CDR3 in DNA: TGCGCCAGCAGCTTGGGGGACTTCAGCTCCTACGAGCAGTACTTC. Its translation is CASSLGDFSSYEQYF.